Described below is a single T cell receptor (beta chain) sequence and its context. Its antigen is not known. A multiplex PCR was run with 60 Vbeta primers and 13 Jbeta primers. Sequencing was performed with immunoSEQ multiplex PCR; in TCRdb, only in-frame clones are kept and a portion is missing. The table has approximately 130,000 clones, around 77% seen once. The data were taken from a study of cytomegalovirus exposure and HLA in healthy donors. This CDR3 has 15 residues. Study-wide results and limits: Segments of the TCR beta V type were, in most cases, productive about 87% or about 30% of the time in an earlier analysis. Evidence from a later analysis indicated that most CMV-associated TCR beta chains looked HLA-restricted.

The TCR comes from a man between 50 and 59 years old in good health and CMV-seronegative. What was sequenced was PBMCs. This chain uses TRBV12-2 with TRBJ2-5; TRBD2, as called in the table, went unchecked against the DNA. TRBV12-2 is designated a pseudogene. CDR3 sequence: CASRKDGTSQETQYF. DNA of the CDR3: TGTGCAAGTCGCAAAGACGGGACTTCGCAAGAGACCCAGTACTTC.